These 10 T cell receptor beta chains were all obtained from the same sample, sequenced in a study of T cells in Graves' hyperthyroidism and ophthalmopathy. TCR beta CDR3 regions were amplified from RNA transcripts. An initial round of RT-PCR targeting the TCR CDR3 relied on the HTBI primer set. One entry per CDR3 protein, called by TCRdb with MiXCR from the multiplex PCR reads. The table records hundreds of thousands of distinct CDR3 sequences, approximately 20% of them present only once. The sample taken for sequencing was blood. These receptor sequences come from a man aged 40-49 years with Graves' hyperthyroidism.

Many counts were recorded for this clonotype. The rearrangement uses TRBV3-1 and TRBJ1-1; no firm D call. This CDR3 region has 12 residues. Germline loops: CDR1 LGHDT, CDR2 YNNKEL (reference sequence). Trimming stripped 3 bases from V and 6 bases from J, with 8 bases between. This CDR3 reads CASSHLESEAFF. As DNA, the CDR3 is TGTGCCAGCAGCCATCTGGAATCTGAAGCTTTCTTT.

There are many counts of this clonotype. This chain joins TRBV11-2 and TRBJ1-2; 7 bases line up with TRBD1. Germline CDR1 reads SGHAT; CDR2 reads FQNNGV. V lost 5 bases, J lost 4 bases, and 7 bases stayed unmatched. This CDR3 comprises 14 residues. Here the CDR3 DNA reads TGTGCCAGCAGCCCTCGACAGGGTGGCTATGGCTACACCTTC. Its translation is CASSPRQGGYGYTF.

This clonotype came up a few times. The CDR3 loop is CASGPTSGAGETQYF. The CDR3 DNA reads as TGTGCCAGCGGCCCGACTAGCGGGGCGGGAGAGACCCAGTACTTC. The chain links TRBV2 to TRBJ2-5; TRBD2 agrees at 11 bases. Trimming took 8 bases from V and 4 from J; bases not matched to a gene: 9. This CDR3 contains 15 residues. Germline CDR1 SNHLY, CDR2 FYNNEI.

This clonotype was counted many times. The genes are TRBV12-3 or TRBV12-4 and TRBJ2-2; 7 nucleotides match TRBD2. This CDR3 contains 14 residues. V lost 7 bases and J lost 0; bases outside the gene matches: 2. DNA for the CDR3: TGTGCCAGCATCAGCGGGGCGAACACCGGGGAGCTGTTTTTT. This codes for CASISGANTGELFF.

The chain joins TRBV7-9 to TRBJ2-3; D gene unclear. The CDR3 sequence is 13 residues long. The germline CDR1 and CDR2 sequences are SEHNR and FQNEAQ (reference sequence). With 5 bases removed from V and 6 bases from J, the gap between germline ends came to 12 bases. This CDR3 reads CASSALVGDTQYF. CDR3 bases: TGTGCCAGCAGCGCCCTAGTCGGCGATACGCAGTATTTT.

This clonotype appeared many times. The chain joins TRBV7-9 to TRBJ2-7; D is unclear. The V and J ends lost 5 bases and 2 bases respectively, with 13 bases between them. Germline-derived CDR1 and CDR2 are SEHNR and FQNEAQ (reference sequence). This CDR3 contains 14 residues. The CDR3 is CASSPRTPPYEQYF. The CDR3 DNA sequence: TGTGCCAGCAGCCCCCGGACGCCACCCTACGAGCAGTACTTC.

This clonotype was detected ten times or more. The chain employs TRBV3-1 and TRBJ1-2; D is unresolved. The V end lost 2 bases, the J end lost 4 bases, and 8 bases lay between the germline ends. The CDR3 is 13 amino acids. The V gene's germline CDR1 is LGHDT and CDR2 YNNKEL (reference sequence). The CDR3 sequence: CASSQRGGYGYTF. DNA of the CDR3: TGTGCCAGCAGCCAACGGGGTGGCTATGGCTACACCTTC.

This clonotype was seen many times. CDR3 protein: CASSSGLAGAFTDTQYF. The CDR3 DNA reads TGTGCCAGCAGTTCGGGACTAGCGGGGGCCTTCACGGATACGCAGTATTTT. The chain recombines TRBV27 with TRBJ2-3; TRBD2 matches 14 bases. The CDR3 sequence is 17 residues long. Trimming took 4 bases from V and 6 from J; bases not matched to a gene: 9. Germline values: CDR1 MNHEY, CDR2 SMNVEV (reference sequence).

There are many counts of this clonotype. The chain joins TRBV5-8 to TRBJ2-7; no definite D call. In germline, CDR1 is SGHTS, CDR2 YDEGEE. This CDR3 is built from 15 residues. V shed 4 bases and J shed 5 bases, with 19 bases lying between them. The CDR3 sequence: CASSPGPSNRHEQYF. The CDR3 bases are TGTGCCAGCAGCCCAGGACCGTCGAATCGGCACGAGCAGTACTTC.

The genes are TRBV6-1 and TRBJ2-5, with TRBD1 matching 8 bases. V was pared by 5 bases and J by 0 bases, with 8 bases of the junction left unmatched. Per germline, CDR1 MNHNS and CDR2 SASEGT. This CDR3 has 16 amino acids. The CDR3 protein is CASSYSRGQYQETQYF. The CDR3 nucleotides are TGTGCCAGCAGTTATAGCAGGGGGCAGTACCAAGAGACCCAGTACTTC.